Listed here are 4 T cell receptor beta chains from one sample, sequenced in a study of cytomegalovirus exposure and HLA in healthy donors. Primers: 60 Vbeta forward and 13 Jbeta reverse. Clones were read by immunoSEQ multiplex PCR, and TCRdb kept only the in-frame ones, dropping some. The data contain 200,000 or so clones, about four fifths of them seen just once; the ten biggest clones take up about 5.6%. Sample: PBMCs. Source of these receptors: a woman in her twenties or thirties in good health and CMV-seropositive.

This rearrangement joins TRBV2 to TRBJ2-4; TRBD2 aligns across 7 bases. Germline trimming cut 7 bases from V and 0 bases from J; bases unmatched to any gene: 3. Germline lookup yields CDR1 SNHLY and CDR2 FYNNEI. The CDR3 extends over 14 amino acids. CDR3 residues: CASNQREAKNIQYF. The CDR3 region has the DNA TGTGCCAGCAATCAGCGGGAAGCCAAAAACATTCAGTACTTC.

The chain is built from TRBV6-1 and TRBJ1-2; D gene uncertain. CDR1 and CDR2 (germline): MNHNS, SASEGT. V lost 3 bases and J 6 bases, leaving 20 bases between the germline ends. There are 16 residues in the CDR3. CDR3 amino acids: CASSDGLDFVENGYTF. CDR3 DNA: TGTGCCAGCAGTGATGGACTGGACTTCGTGGAGAATGGCTACACCTTC.

This chain uses TRBV6-1 with TRBJ2-2, with D unresolved. Germline CDR1 is MNHNS and CDR2 is SASEGT. This CDR3 has 13 residues. Deletions cut 6 bases from V and 2 bases from J, with 7 bases between. The CDR3 DNA follows: TGTGCCAGCAGGAGATTCAACACCGGGGAGCTGTTTTTT. Protein product: CASRRFNTGELFF.

The chain employs TRBV5-4 and TRBJ2-1; possible D gene TRBD2, 5 bases. CDR3 length equals 13 residues. Trimming shortened V by 4 bases and J by 8 bases, and 13 bases separated the two germline ends. The germline CDR1 and CDR2 sequences are SGHNT and YYREEE (reference sequence). The CDR3 sequence: CASSVKNSDEQFF. The CDR3 DNA follows: TGTGCCAGCAGCGTAAAAAATAGCGATGAGCAGTTCTTC. The full variable domain, rest sourced from reference TRBV5-4 and TRBJ2-1, is ETGVTQSPTHLIKTRGQQVTLRCSSQSGHNTVSWYQQALGQGPQFIFQYYREEENGRGNFPPRFSGLQFPNYSSELNVNALELDDSALYLCASSVKNSDEQFFGPGTRLTVL.